The 3 T cell receptor beta chains presented below share a single source sample, sequenced in a study of tumor-infiltrating lymphocytes in primary liver carcinoma. From roughly 500 ng total RNA, TCR beta cDNA was generated with a primer in the constant region. Three-round nested multiplex PCR performed with slightly modified ARM-PCR produced the TCR beta libraries. TRBV1-TRBV30 forward and Cbeta reverse primers drove the first two approximately 11-cycle rounds. TCRdb re-called the multiplex PCR reads with MiXCR, one entry per CDR3 protein. The sample contains about 330,000 distinct CDR3 sequences, about 61% of which appear only once. For blood RNA, unsorted whole blood served as the source, and germline DNA was extracted too. Input material: peripheral blood. The receptors originated from a man aged 35-49 years with primary liver carcinoma and hepatitis B virus infection.

This clonotype was observed many times. The chain has TRBV11-2 and TRBJ2-3; D unclear. V lost 10 bases and J lost 3, with 14 bases in between. The CDR3 is 13 amino acids. Germline CDR1 SGHAT, CDR2 FQNNGV. The CDR3 loop is CATTRMRTDTQYF. The DNA of the CDR3 is TGTGCCACGACGCGTATGCGGACAGATACGCAGTATTTT. The variable domain in full, completed from reference TRBV11-2 and TRBJ2-3, reads EAGVAQSPRYKIIEKRQSVAFWCNPISGHATLYWYQQILGQGPKLLIQFQNNGVVDDSQLPKDRFSAERLKGVDSTLKIQPAKLEDSAVYLCATTRMRTDTQYFGPGTRLTVL.

This chain joins TRBV28 and TRBJ2-1, with 7 bases matching TRBD2. The CDR3 has 17 residues. Trimming removed 11 bases from V and 0 bases from J; junction bases left unmatched: 16. Germline assignment: CDR1 MDHEN and CDR2 SYDVKM. The CDR3 bases are TGTGCCTCACCTCCCCTAGCGGAAGGGCCCTCCTACAATGAGCAGTTCTTC. Translating gives CASPPLAEGPSYNEQFF.

This clonotype has just one count. Being one base from a much bigger clone, this may be a read error. This chain links TRBV4-1 with TRBJ1-5, with D unclear. This CDR3 is 15 amino acids long. CDR1 and CDR2 from the germline V gene are MGHRA and YSYEKL. The CDR3 reads CANSQEAMTNQPQHF. The CDR3 DNA is TGCGCCAACAGCCAAGAAGCTATGACTAATCAGCCCCAGCATTTT.